This TCR beta chain was sequenced during a study of CD8+CD57+ T cells in acquired aplastic anemia. About the study: Sorted CD4+ and CD8+ cells yielded DNA averaging around 3.2 ug.

The CDR3 totals 15 residues. Per germline, CDR1 SEHNR and CDR2 FQNEAQ (reference sequence). The V and J ends lost 3 bases and 6 bases respectively, with 12 bases between them. Study results and caveats: It was found that almost 30 CD8+ CDR3 sequences were shared between patients and controls. Statistical testing detected no significant gap in CD8+ Simpson's diversity between patients and controls.

Sequencing involved patients with CD8+CD57+ cell expansion previously shown by flow cytometry. Every patient was diagnosed with severe acquired aplastic anemia. Note on this clonotype: Its antigen is undetermined.

TCR beta VDJ and CDR3 were profiled, and genomic DNA was the template. TCRdb re-called the reads through MiXCR, storing one row per CDR3 protein. Here the sample spans over 150,000 distinct CDR3 sequences, about 60% being singletons. The rearrangement joins TRBV7-9 to TRBJ1-6; D gene uncertain. The TCR was taken from a human donor with aplastic anemia. Material: sorted CD4+, CD8+, or CD8+CD57+ T cells (not recorded which) from PBMCs. The CDR3 coding sequence is TGTGCCAGCAGCTTGGCTGGGAACCCTAATTCACCCCTCCACTTT. It encodes CASSLAGNPNSPLHF.